The 32 T cell receptor beta chains reported below all come from one sample, sequenced in a study of T-cell memory formation after mild COVID-19. TCRdb passed the 5' RACE reads through MiXCR, listing each CDR3 protein once. Of about 130,000 distinct CDR3 sequences in the sample, about 16% are singletons; the top ten hold approximately 15%. Sequencing was performed on PBMCs or a T cell subset sorted from them (not recorded which). The receptors originated from an adult woman who had mild COVID-19 (a few samples of this study predate the infection). Cell type and time point are not known.

Here the CDR3 reads CASSVATGARGLTGELFF. The CDR3 DNA follows: TGTGCCAGCAGCGTAGCTACGGGAGCCAGGGGTTTAACCGGGGAGCTGTTTTTT. The chain is built from TRBV9 and TRBJ2-2, with D perhaps being TRBD1 or TRBD2 (6 bases each). V was cut by 0 bases and J by 5 bases, with 20 bases left in between. Germline CDR1 SGDLS, CDR2 YYNGEE. This CDR3 region has 18 residues.

The CDR3: CASSHQRESSSYNEQFF. The CDR3 region has the DNA TGTGCCAGCAGCCACCAGCGGGAGTCTAGCTCCTACAATGAGCAGTTCTTC. The V gene is TRBV14, the J gene TRBJ2-1; 8 bases are a match to TRBD2. Germline CDR1 reads SGHDN; CDR2 reads FVKESK. This CDR3 has 17 amino acids. The V segment lost 3 bases and the J segment 0 bases; nucleotides outside the gene matches: 7.

This clonotype showed up just a few times. The rearrangement joins TRBV6-2 or TRBV6-3 to TRBJ2-1; D is possibly TRBD2 (5 bases). Germline lookup yields CDR1 MNHEY and CDR2 SVGEGT. Trimming pared 2 bases from V and 4 bases from J, leaving 12 bases between. This CDR3 comprises 15 residues. The CDR3 here is CASSYTLRGYNEQFF. For the CDR3, the DNA is TGTGCCAGCAGTTACACCCTCCGGGGATACAATGAGCAGTTCTTC.

The V and J genes are TRBV4-3 and TRBJ2-5, with 7 bases fitting TRBD2. Germline CDR1 LGHNA, CDR2 YSLEER. Trimming removed 0 bases from V and 5 bases from J; junction bases left unmatched: 9. The CDR3 consists of 16 residues. This chain's CDR3 is CASSQETSWPRETQYF. Here the CDR3 DNA reads TGCGCCAGCAGCCAAGAGACTAGCTGGCCCCGGGAGACCCAGTACTTC.

The V call is TRBV19, the J call TRBJ1-1; D might be TRBD1 (5 bases). V lost 5 bases and J lost 0, with 10 bases in between. This CDR3 contains 14 residues. Per germline, CDR1 LNHDA and CDR2 SQIVND (reference sequence). Written as DNA, the CDR3 is TGTGCCAGTAGTGTAGGGGCGGTGAACACTGAAGCTTTCTTT. Residues: CASSVGAVNTEAFF.

This clonotype was found a few times. The rearrangement uses TRBV5-4 and TRBJ2-1; 8 bases map to TRBD1. This CDR3 spans 14 amino acids. V gave up 4 bases and J gave up 10 bases; unmatched junction bases: 10. Germline V CDR1 and CDR2: SGHNT, YYREEE (reference sequence). This CDR3 reads CASSRDRFTLEQFF. The CDR3 coding sequence is TGTGCCAGCAGCCGGGACAGGTTTACTCTCGAGCAGTTCTTC.

This clonotype was seen a few times. This rearrangement joins TRBV20-1 to TRBJ2-7, with D possibly matching TRBD1 (6 bases). The CDR3 contains 16 residues. Trimming removed 1 base at V and 3 bases at J, with 19 bases between. Germline loops: CDR1 DFQATT, CDR2 SNEGSKA (reference sequence). DNA of the CDR3: TGCAGTGCTAGAGTACAGGGAAAAAAGCGTATCTACGAGCAGTACTTC. It specifies CSARVQGKKRIYEQYF.

The chain employs TRBV7-9 and TRBJ2-5; a possible D gene is TRBD1 (6 bases). CDR3 length: 14 amino acids. CDR1 SEHNR and CDR2 FQNEAQ come from the germline V gene (reference sequence). Trimming shortened V by 3 bases and J by 2 bases, and 10 bases separated the two germline ends. The CDR3 reads CASSFARGQETQYF. The CDR3 region has the DNA TGTGCCAGCAGCTTTGCTAGGGGGCAAGAGACCCAGTACTTC.

This clonotype was recorded a few times. V and J are TRBV12-3 or TRBV12-4 and TRBJ1-1, with a tentative D call TRBD1 (6 bases). The CDR3 sequence is 13 residues long. V was trimmed by 7 bases and J by 5 bases, leaving 14 bases between them. DNA of the CDR3: TGTGCCAGCAAATGGGAGGGGGGAACTGAAGCTTTCTTT. Its protein product is CASKWEGGTEAFF.

This clonotype showed up just a few times. The chain joins TRBV24-1 to TRBJ1-5, with a weak D call TRBD1 (6 bases). CDR1 and CDR2 from the germline V gene are KGHDR and SFDVKD. V lost 6 bases, J lost 4 bases, and 9 bases lay in between. This CDR3 is built from 13 residues. CDR3 region: CATSLQGNQPQHF. The DNA of the CDR3 is TGTGCCACCAGTCTACAGGGAAATCAGCCCCAGCATTTT.

This clonotype turned up a few times. This sequence joins TRBV6-2 or TRBV6-3 and TRBJ2-3; D call uncertain. V lost 6 bases, J lost 2 bases, and 9 bases lay in between. The germline V gene has CDR1 MNHEY and CDR2 SVGEGT. CDR3 length: 13 residues. The DNA for the CDR3 is TGTGCCAGCAGGACCCTCTACACAGATACGCAGTATTTT. Translation: CASRTLYTDTQYF.

CDR3 amino acids: CASSEWGTSGANVLTF. In DNA, the CDR3 is TGTGCCAGCAGTGAATGGGGGACCTCTGGGGCCAACGTCCTGACTTTC. The chain employs TRBV2 and TRBJ2-6; D assignment may be TRBD1 or TRBD2 (5 bases each). Germline V lookup: CDR1 SNHLY, CDR2 FYNNEI. Trimming took 2 bases from V and 0 from J, leaving 8 bases between them. The CDR3 consists of 16 residues.

This clonotype was seen more than once but under ten times. The rearrangement links TRBV7-9 to TRBJ2-7; D uncertain. This CDR3 region has 14 residues. Germline V gene lookup returns CDR1 SEHNR and CDR2 FQNEAQ (reference sequence). With 8 bases removed from V and 2 bases from J, the gap between germline ends came to 16 bases. CDR3 bases: TGTGCCAGCGCCCCAACCTTTCGGCCCTACGAGCAGTACTTC. Translated: CASAPTFRPYEQYF.

The rearrangement uses TRBV24-1 and TRBJ2-4, with D possibly being TRBD1 (5 bases). The germline gives CDR1 KGHDR, CDR2 SFDVKD. This CDR3 contains 16 residues. The V and J ends lost 7 bases and 5 bases respectively, with 20 bases between them. DNA of the CDR3: TGTGCCACCAGGGACGTCTGGGTCACAGGAGAAAACATTCAGTACTTC. Its translation: CATRDVWVTGENIQYF.

The chain has TRBV20-1 and TRBJ1-1, with D perhaps matching TRBD1 (6 bases). The CDR3 sequence is 12 residues long. Trimming removed 6 bases from V and 1 base from J, with 9 bases in between. Germline values: CDR1 DFQATT, CDR2 SNEGSKA (reference sequence). The CDR3 coding sequence is TGCAGTGCCAGGACAGCGAACACTGAAGCTTTCTTT. Its protein is CSARTANTEAFF.

This clonotype was counted only a few times. The V call is TRBV18, the J call TRBJ1-1; D remains ambiguous. V dropped 3 bases and J dropped 1 base, with 12 bases sitting between them. The CDR3 consists of 15 residues. The germline gives CDR1 KGHSH, CDR2 LQKENI. The CDR3 sequence is CASSPGTAGNTEAFF. As DNA, the CDR3 is TGTGCCAGCTCACCCGGTACTGCGGGGAACACTGAAGCTTTCTTT.

This clonotype has only a few counts. The gene calls are TRBV4-1 and TRBJ1-3; D possibly corresponds to TRBD1 (6 bases). V dropped 3 bases and J dropped 0 bases, with 12 bases sitting between them. The CDR3 consists of 16 residues. Germline V gene lookup returns CDR1 MGHRA and CDR2 YSYEKL. CDR3 loop: CASSQAGQASGNTIYF. For the CDR3, the DNA is TGCGCCAGCAGCCAGGCGGGACAAGCCTCTGGAAACACCATATATTTT.

The rearrangement links TRBV2 to TRBJ2-5; perhaps TRBD1 as D (5 bases). V was pared by 7 bases and J by 5 bases, with 14 bases between. Germline V gene data show CDR1 as SNHLY and CDR2 as FYNNEI. The CDR3 consists of 13 residues. The CDR3 sequence: CASNGHERETQYF. DNA of the CDR3: TGTGCCAGCAACGGACACGAACGGGAGACCCAGTACTTC. Combining the CDR3 with reference TRBV2 and TRBJ2-5 gives the whole variable domain EPEVTQTPSHQVTQMGQEVILRCVPISNHLYFYWYRQILGQKVEFLVSFYNNEISEKSEIFDDQFSVERPDGSNFTLKIRSTKLEDSAMYFCASNGHERETQYFGPGTRLLVL.

A few counts support this clonotype. J is TRBJ1-3 and V is TRBV12-3 or TRBV12-4; D is possibly TRBD1 (5 bases). CDR3 length: 14 amino acids. The V and J ends lost 4 bases and 2 bases respectively, with 9 bases between them. The CDR3 is CASSSRGAGNTIYF. In DNA, the CDR3 is TGTGCCAGCAGTTCCCGGGGGGCTGGAAACACCATATATTTT.

This clonotype showed up just once. The chain links TRBV13 to TRBJ2-7; 9 nucleotides line up with TRBD2. The CDR3 sequence is 16 residues long. Germline lookup yields CDR1 PRHDT and CDR2 FYEKMQ (reference sequence). Losses at the gene ends were 0 bases for V and 2 bases for J; bases not matched to a gene: 5. In DNA form, the CDR3 reads TGTGCCAGCAGCTTAGGCTCGGGACTAGCCACCTACGAGCAGTACTTC. Its translation: CASSLGSGLATYEQYF.

This clonotype turned up a few times. This chain uses TRBV27 with TRBJ2-1; 8 bases are a match to TRBD1. Germline CDR1 reads MNHEY; CDR2 reads SMNVEV (reference sequence). V was pared by 4 bases and J by 2 bases, with 7 bases of the junction left unmatched. The CDR3 sequence is 16 residues long. CDR3 sequence: CASSSDGTGPYNEQFF. CDR3 in DNA: TGTGCCAGCAGTTCTGACGGGACAGGACCCTACAATGAGCAGTTCTTC.

In its sample, this clonotype was seen many times. The chain uses TRBV28 and TRBJ2-1; D unclear. Between the trimmed V and J ends, which lost 5 bases and 7 bases, there was a span of 3 bases. The CDR3 sequence is 10 residues long. Germline CDR1 MDHEN, CDR2 SYDVKM. CDR3 region: CASSLNEQFF. CDR3 nucleotides: TGTGCCAGCAGTCTTAATGAGCAGTTCTTC.

This chain uses TRBV18 with TRBJ1-4, with D perhaps matching TRBD1 (6 bases). With 8 bases removed from V and 4 bases from J, the gap between germline ends came to 14 bases. The CDR3 totals 14 residues. The V gene's germline CDR1 is KGHSH and CDR2 LQKENI. The CDR3 here is CASPKGGRNEKLFF. The DNA of the CDR3 is TGTGCCAGCCCAAAGGGGGGCCGTAATGAAAAACTGTTTTTT. Full variable domain (missing parts from reference TRBV18 and TRBJ1-4): NAGVMQNPRHLVRRRGQEARLRCSPMKGHSHVYWYRQLPEEGLKFMVYLQKENIIDESGMPKERFSAEFPKEGPSILRIQQVVRGDSAAYFCASPKGGRNEKLFFGSGTQLSVL.

This clonotype was seen more than once but under ten times. V gene TRBV7-9 combines with J gene TRBJ2-2; TRBD1 or TRBD2 may be the D gene (7 bases each). Trimming shortened V by 4 bases and J by 4 bases, and 19 bases separated the two germline ends. The CDR3 contains 17 residues. The germline CDR1 and CDR2 sequences are SEHNR and FQNEAQ (reference sequence). The CDR3 is CASSSSGGGPSTGELFF. CDR3 in DNA: TGTGCCAGCAGCTCTTCAGGGGGAGGGCCGAGCACCGGGGAGCTGTTTTTT.

This clonotype has just a few counts. This sequence joins TRBV5-1 and TRBJ2-5, with 7 positions matching TRBD1. V was clipped by 1 base and J by 5 bases; unmatched bases: 8. The CDR3 has 15 residues. CDR1 SGHRS and CDR2 YFSETQ come from the germline V gene. The CDR3 DNA sequence: TGCGCCAGCAGCTTGATCCGGGGCAGGGGGGAGACCCAGTACTTC. Protein sequence: CASSLIRGRGETQYF.

This clonotype was seen more than once but under ten times. The chain links TRBV11-3 to TRBJ2-2, with D uncertain. The CDR3 consists of 14 residues. Trimming cost V 7 bases and J 3 bases, with 12 bases left between them. Germline V lookup: CDR1 SGHNT, CDR2 YENEEA. CDR3 in amino acids: CASNFGSHTGELFF. DNA for the CDR3: TGTGCCAGCAATTTTGGAAGCCACACCGGGGAGCTGTTTTTT.

DNA of the CDR3: TGCAGTGCTCGGACAGGGTACGGCTACACCTTC. It translates to CSARTGYGYTF. The chain has TRBV20-1 and TRBJ1-2; 8 bases agree with TRBD1. Germline loops: CDR1 DFQATT, CDR2 SNEGSKA (reference sequence). V lost 5 bases to trimming and J lost 8 bases; unmatched junction nucleotides: 4. The CDR3 is 11 residues long.

Here the CDR3 reads CASSLAWGQPQHF. CDR3 sequence (DNA): TGCGCCAGCAGCTTGGCGTGGGGGCAGCCCCAGCATTTT. V usage is TRBV5-1 and J usage is TRBJ1-5, with D possibly matching TRBD1 (5 bases). Germline V gene lookup returns CDR1 SGHRS and CDR2 YFSETQ. Between the trimmed V and J ends, which lost 0 bases and 7 bases, there was a span of 8 bases. The CDR3 has 13 amino acids. The entire variable domain, with the rest obtained from reference TRBV5-1 and TRBJ1-5, is as follows: KAGVTQTPRYLIKTRGQQVTLSCSPISGHRSVSWYQQTPGQGLQFLFEYFSETQRNKGNFPGRFSGRQFSNSRSEMNVSTLELGDSALYLCASSLAWGQPQHFGDGTRLSIL.

The rearrangement joins TRBV20-1 to TRBJ1-2; the match to TRBD1 covers 9 bases. There are 15 residues in the CDR3. The junction had 10 bases not matched to a gene; V was cut back by 6 bases and J by 2 bases. Germline lookup yields CDR1 DFQATT and CDR2 SNEGSKA (reference sequence). The DNA for the CDR3 is TGCAGTGCCCGTGAAACTGGGACAGGGAACTATGGCTACACCTTC. Protein product: CSARETGTGNYGYTF.

This chain links TRBV3-1 with TRBJ1-1; a weak D match, TRBD1 (5 bases). Trimming pared 7 bases from V and 4 bases from J, leaving 7 bases between. Germline V lookup: CDR1 LGHDT, CDR2 YNNKEL (reference sequence). The CDR3 spans 11 residues. The CDR3 sequence is CASIGGTEAFF. The CDR3, as DNA: TGTGCCAGCATTGGGGGCACTGAAGCTTTCTTT.

This rearrangement joins TRBV7-9 to TRBJ2-5; TRBD2 might be the D (5 bases). The V end was cut by 3 bases, the J end by 1 base, with 12 bases between. CDR3 length: 15 amino acids. CDR1 and CDR2 (germline): SEHNR, FQNEAQ (reference sequence). The CDR3 spells CASSFLGEGQETQYF. For the CDR3, the DNA is TGTGCCAGCAGCTTTCTGGGTGAGGGCCAAGAGACCCAGTACTTC.

V is TRBV7-2 and J is TRBJ2-5; tentatively, D is TRBD1 (5 bases). From germline, CDR1 is SGHTA and CDR2 FQGNSA. V lost 5 bases and J lost 1, with 11 bases in between. The CDR3 loop spans 14 amino acids. In DNA form, the CDR3 reads TGTGCCAGCAGCCACGACAGAGGCCAAGAGACCCAGTACTTC. Its protein is CASSHDRGQETQYF. Filled out from reference TRBV7-2 and TRBJ2-5, the complete variable domain reads GAGVSQSPSNKVTEKGKDVELRCDPISGHTALYWYRQSLGQGLEFLIYFQGNSAPDKSGLPSDRFSAERTGGSVSTLTIQRTQQEDSAVYLCASSHDRGQETQYFGPGTRLLVL.